These 22 T cell receptor beta chains originate from one sample sequenced in a study of blood T cell repertoires in COVID-19. TCRdb's copy holds only in-frame clones and misses some; the assay was immunoSEQ multiplex PCR. The sample carries around 87,000 clones, 85% to 90% recorded once. The specimen sequenced was peripheral blood. All receptors derive from a human donor with active COVID-19. The donor label of this sample is uncertain.

This chain links TRBV7-9 with TRBJ2-5, with D possibly TRBD1 on 5 matching bases. V was trimmed by 5 bases and J by 4 bases, leaving 5 bases between them. The germline V gene encodes CDR1 SEHNR and CDR2 FQNEAQ (reference sequence). The CDR3 extends over 11 amino acids. The CDR3, as DNA: TGTGCCAGCAGCGACAGAGAGACCCAGTACTTC. It yields the protein CASSDRETQYF.

The V and J genes are TRBV5-1 and TRBJ1-2; TRBD1 is a possible D gene (5 bases). Germline lookup yields CDR1 SGHRS and CDR2 YFSETQ. The germline V and J ends were trimmed by 1 base and 5 bases, with 18 bases remaining between them. CDR3 size: 16 residues. Here the CDR3 DNA reads TGCGCCAGCAGCTTGCACACAGGCCCCCCGATATATGGCTACACCTTC. Translation: CASSLHTGPPIYGYTF.

This chain connects TRBV24-1 to TRBJ2-1, with 7 bases matching TRBD1. Germline-derived CDR1 and CDR2 are KGHDR and SFDVKD. CDR3 length equals 16 residues. J lost 1 base, V lost 4 bases, and 6 bases had no gene match. The CDR3 nucleotides read TGTGCCACCAGTGACTATGGGACAGAATCCTACAATGAGCAGTTCTTC. It encodes CATSDYGTESYNEQFF.

The chain links TRBV4-1 to TRBJ2-7; 9 nucleotides agree with TRBD1. Germline CDR1 is MGHRA and CDR2 is YSYEKL. The CDR3 contains 15 residues. V gave up 2 bases and J gave up 2 bases; unmatched junction bases: 4. The CDR3 here is CASSQTGGRTYEQYF. CDR3 nucleotides: TGCGCCAGCAGCCAAACAGGGGGCCGAACCTACGAGCAGTACTTC.

V and J are TRBV5-1 and TRBJ2-3; D perhaps matches TRBD1 (6 bases). The CDR3 runs 15 residues. Trimming shortened V by 2 bases and J by 2 bases, and 12 bases separated the two germline ends. Germline values: CDR1 SGHRS, CDR2 YFSETQ. The CDR3 reads CASSFRDTLTDTQYF. CDR3 bases: TGCGCCAGCAGCTTCAGGGACACACTCACAGATACGCAGTATTTT.

This chain links TRBV7-9 with TRBJ2-7; D is undetermined. The CDR3 has 11 residues. Trimming shortened V by 10 bases and J by 7 bases, and 14 bases separated the two germline ends. The germline V gene has CDR1 SEHNR and CDR2 FQNEAQ (reference sequence). CDR3 loop: CATTAVFEQYF. The CDR3 DNA reads TGTGCCACCACCGCGGTGTTTGAGCAGTACTTC.

This sequence joins TRBV19 and TRBJ1-2; maybe TRBD1 (6 bases). Germline CDR1 LNHDA, CDR2 SQIVND (reference sequence). The germline V and J ends were trimmed by 0 bases and 0 bases, with 8 bases remaining between them. This CDR3 is built from 15 residues. The CDR3 DNA reads TGTGCCAGTAGTATAGAGGGGGCAGCTAACTATGGCTACACCTTC. Its protein product is CASSIEGAANYGYTF.

The chain couples TRBV5-1 to TRBJ2-2; tentatively, D is TRBD2 (6 bases). The germline V and J ends were trimmed by 1 base and 8 bases, with 18 bases remaining between them. The CDR3 is made up of 16 amino acids. Looked up from germline, CDR1 is SGHRS and CDR2 is YFSETQ. CDR3 coding DNA: TGCGCCAGCAGCTTGCAGGGACTCTCGCTTGTGGGGGAGCTGTTTTTT. As protein: CASSLQGLSLVGELFF.

On this clone itself: Mismatch with germline at one junction end may stem from a read error. V gene TRBV6-1 combines with J gene TRBJ2-5; the D gene is possibly TRBD1 (5 bases). The germline CDR1 and CDR2 sequences are MNHNS and SASEGT. This CDR3 region has 16 residues. DNA for the CDR3: TGTGCCAGCAGGGAAGGTAGGGGCAGGCTACAAGAGACCCAGTACTTC. Residues: CASREGRGRLQETQYF.

J is TRBJ2-7 and V is TRBV7-2; 8 nucleotides match TRBD1. The germline V gene has CDR1 SGHTA and CDR2 FQGNSA. V lost 5 bases and J lost 2; bases outside the gene matches: 5. The CDR3 runs to 14 residues. CDR3 bases: TGTGCCAGCAGCCCTGGACAGGGAACCTACGAGCAGTACTTC. It encodes CASSPGQGTYEQYF.

The rearrangement uses TRBV5-1 and TRBJ2-2, with TRBD1 identical over 9 bases. V shed 7 bases, J shed 6 bases, and the junction held 13 bases outside the gene matches. CDR1 is SGHRS and CDR2 is YFSETQ in the germline V gene. The CDR3 has 16 residues. The CDR3 here is CASLTGGGGGAGELFF. The DNA for the CDR3 is TGCGCCAGCCTAACAGGGGGCGGTGGTGGCGCCGGGGAGCTGTTTTTT.

V and J are TRBV10-3 and TRBJ2-1; 15 nucleotides match TRBD2. The CDR3 extends over 16 amino acids. Trimming removed 2 bases from V and 8 bases from J; junction bases left unmatched: 4. Germline values: CDR1 ENHRY, CDR2 SYGVKD. CDR3 in DNA: TGTGCCATCAGTGAGCCGGGACTAGCGGGGGGCCATGAGCAGTTCTTC. Protein: CAISEPGLAGGHEQFF.

The V call is TRBV5-4, the J call TRBJ2-3; 10 nucleotides align to TRBD2. V dropped 3 bases and J dropped 4; count of bases not matched to a gene: 5. CDR1 is SGHNT, CDR2 YYREEE, per germline (reference sequence). The CDR3 consists of 15 residues. The CDR3, as DNA: TGTGCCAGCAGCTATAGCGGGGGGAGCGCAGATACGCAGTATTTT. Its protein is CASSYSGGSADTQYF.

This clone qualifies as medium-sized. The chain combines TRBV25-1 with TRBJ1-2; 9 bases match TRBD1. Trimming at V came to 2 bases and at J to 3 bases, leaving 4 bases not matched to a gene. CDR1 is MGHDK and CDR2 is SYGVNS in the germline V gene. This CDR3 is 15 amino acids long. In DNA, the CDR3 is TGTGCCAGCAGTGAAGGGAACAGGGGGCACTATGGCTACACCTTC. As protein: CASSEGNRGHYGYTF.

V gene TRBV19 combines with J gene TRBJ1-2; the D gene is possibly TRBD1 (5 bases). CDR1 is LNHDA, CDR2 SQIVND, per germline (reference sequence). The CDR3 is made up of 14 amino acids. Trimming took 9 bases from V and 8 from J, leaving 22 bases between them. Here the CDR3 reads CASTPDTSFEGYTF. CDR3 DNA sequence: TGTGCCAGCACTCCGGACACCTCCTTTGAAGGCTACACCTTC.

The J gene is TRBJ2-1, the V gene TRBV5-1; weak D call: TRBD2 (5 bases). Germline assignment: CDR1 SGHRS and CDR2 YFSETQ. V was pared by 1 base and J by 14 bases, with 13 bases between. The CDR3 consists of 12 residues. The CDR3 sequence is CASSLLGVWKFF. The CDR3, as DNA: TGCGCCAGCAGCTTGCTCGGGGTTTGGAAGTTCTTC.

The chain joins TRBV19 to TRBJ1-5; D is ambiguous. The CDR3 covers 16 residues. The ends were cut back, 5 bases at V and 1 base at J, with 15 bases in the middle. Per germline, CDR1 LNHDA and CDR2 SQIVND (reference sequence). CDR3 nucleotides: TGTGCCAGTAGTGACTACAGTGGTGGGAGCAATCAGCCCCAGCATTTT. Its protein product is CASSDYSGGSNQPQHF.

V usage is TRBV4-1 and J usage is TRBJ1-2; D remains unclear. In germline, CDR1 is MGHRA, CDR2 YSYEKL. V shed 2 bases and J shed 6 bases, with 4 bases lying between them. CDR3 length: 11 residues. This CDR3 is CASSQSNGYTF. CDR3 coding DNA: TGCGCCAGCAGCCAATCAAATGGCTACACCTTC.

This rearrangement joins TRBV7-2 to TRBJ1-2; a possible D gene is TRBD1 (5 bases). With 0 bases removed from V and 4 bases from J, the gap between germline ends came to 15 bases. The CDR3 extends over 16 amino acids. Per germline, CDR1 SGHTA and CDR2 FQGNSA. CDR3 DNA: TGTGCCAGCAGCTTAGCTGGGGGGGAGAACTCCTATGGCTACACCTTC. Protein sequence: CASSLAGGENSYGYTF.

This chain uses TRBV7-9 with TRBJ2-1; a possible D gene is TRBD2 (6 bases). V shed 5 bases and J shed 13 bases, with 15 bases lying between them. CDR1 SEHNR and CDR2 FQNEAQ come from the germline V gene (reference sequence). The CDR3 is 12 residues long. CDR3 region: CASSPRPGLQFF. The CDR3 nucleotides read TGTGCCAGCAGCCCGCGCCCGGGACTCCAGTTCTTC.

The chain has TRBV20-1 and TRBJ2-3; the D gene is possibly TRBD2 (5 bases). Trimming took off 3 bases at V and 2 bases at J, with 9 bases between the two ends. From germline, CDR1 is DFQATT and CDR2 SNEGSKA (reference sequence). There are 13 residues in the CDR3. Here the CDR3 reads CSASPGFTDTQYF. For the CDR3, the DNA is TGCAGTGCTAGTCCGGGGTTCACAGATACGCAGTATTTT.

The CDR3 region has the DNA TGCGCCAGCAGCCCGCGGTATACAGGGGGGGAACAAGAGACCCAGTACTTC. Its protein product is CASSPRYTGGEQETQYF. V usage is TRBV4-3 and J usage is TRBJ2-5; possibly TRBD1 for D (8 bases). The CDR3 extends over 17 amino acids. CDR1 and CDR2 (germline): LGHNA, YSLEER. Trimming removed 4 bases from V and 2 bases from J, with 20 bases in between.